One sample yielded the 24 T cell receptor beta chains listed below, sequenced in a study of T cell responses to AZD1222 COVID-19 vaccine. The assay was immunoSEQ multiplex PCR, and TCRdb's table has in-frame clones only and misses some. This sample has about 160,000 clones, with about 92% found just once. Material: peripheral blood, obtained 28 days after the second AZD1222 dose. All receptors come from an adult who received the AZD1222 COVID-19 vaccine.

The chain is built from TRBV5-1 and TRBJ2-1; D may be TRBD1 (6 bases). The CDR3 contains 13 residues. Germline CDR1 is SGHRS and CDR2 is YFSETQ. V lost 4 bases and J 4 bases, leaving 9 bases between the germline ends. CDR3 loop: CASSPGQYNEQFF. The DNA for the CDR3 is TGCGCCAGCAGCCCCGGACAGTACAATGAGCAGTTCTTC.

The CDR3, as DNA: TGCAGCGTTGTGAGGGGGAGGACTGAAGCTTTCTTT. Translation: CSVVRGRTEAFF. This chain uses TRBV29-1 with TRBJ1-1, with D maybe TRBD1 (6 bases). Trimming took off 4 bases at V and 5 bases at J, with 11 bases between the two ends. Germline CDR1 SQVTM, CDR2 ANQGSEA. CDR3 length: 12 residues.

The V and J genes are TRBV7-9 and TRBJ2-2; TRBD1 or TRBD2 may be the D gene (5 bases each). V gave up 2 bases and J gave up 5 bases, with 12 bases separating them. This CDR3 spans 15 amino acids. CDR1 and CDR2 (germline): SEHNR, FQNEAQ (reference sequence). CDR3 bases: TGTGCCAGCAGCTTATTGGGGCGAGGGACCGGGGAGCTGTTTTTT. It codes for CASSLLGRGTGELFF.

V is TRBV25-1 and J is TRBJ1-2, with 7 bases identical to TRBD1. Unmatched junction bases numbered 6, after V lost 3 bases and J lost 2 bases. Per the germline V gene, CDR1 is MGHDK and CDR2 is SYGVNS. The CDR3 spans 15 residues. CDR3 in DNA: TGTGCCAGCAGTGATTACAGGGGAGAAAACTATGGCTACACCTTC. Its translation is CASSDYRGENYGYTF.

V is TRBV7-8 and J is TRBJ1-1, with a tentative D call TRBD1 (5 bases). V was shortened by 4 bases and J by 1 base, with 10 bases between the two germline ends. The CDR3 totals 14 residues. CDR1 and CDR2 (germline): SGHVS, FQNEAQ. The CDR3 loop reads CASSSDSQNTEAFF. The DNA of the CDR3 is TGTGCCAGCAGCTCCGACAGCCAGAACACTGAAGCTTTCTTT.

The chain combines TRBV19 with TRBJ2-7; D not resolved. V was shortened by 3 bases and J by 6 bases, with 12 bases between the two germline ends. The CDR3 runs to 13 residues. CDR1 and CDR2 (germline): LNHDA, SQIVND (reference sequence). CDR3 in amino acids: CASSMAGRSEQYF. The CDR3 DNA reads TGTGCCAGTAGTATGGCAGGAAGGTCCGAGCAGTACTTC.

The chain has TRBV28 and TRBJ1-5; a possible D gene is TRBD1 (5 bases). Trimming took off 7 bases at V and 6 bases at J, with 19 bases between the two ends. The CDR3 spans 15 residues. In germline, CDR1 is MDHEN, CDR2 SYDVKM. This CDR3 is CASTPRSGIPQPQHF. The CDR3 region has the DNA TGTGCCAGCACTCCCAGATCAGGGATTCCTCAGCCCCAGCATTTT.

This clone was found once. The CDR3 loop is CASSRRTSGSRNEQFF. The CDR3 DNA is TGTGCCAGCAGTCGCCGGACTAGCGGTTCCCGTAATGAGCAGTTCTTC. The gene calls are TRBV3-1 (or the pseudogene TRBV3-2) and TRBJ2-1, with TRBD2 matching 10 bases. The junction had 12 bases not matched to a gene; V was cut back by 6 bases and J by 7 bases. Germline V gene lookup returns CDR1 LGHDT and CDR2 YNNKEL (reference sequence). The CDR3 spans 16 residues.

V is TRBV7-9 and J is TRBJ2-2; 7 positions match TRBD1. The CDR3 is made up of 16 amino acids. Germline CDR1 SEHNR, CDR2 FQNEAQ (reference sequence). With 7 bases clipped from V and 5 bases from J, the junction kept 13 bases outside the gene matches. This chain's CDR3 is CASTDVMGRGTGELFF. The CDR3 DNA follows: TGTGCCAGCACCGATGTAATGGGCAGGGGGACCGGGGAGCTGTTTTTT.

V is TRBV13 and J is TRBJ1-2; D remains unclear. This CDR3 spans 14 amino acids. The germline gives CDR1 PRHDT, CDR2 FYEKMQ (reference sequence). Trimming removed 0 bases from V and 0 bases from J, with 5 bases in between. CDR3 nucleotide sequence: TGTGCCAGCAGCTTAGGCCTAGCTAACTATGGCTACACCTTC. Translation gives CASSLGLANYGYTF.

The chain joins TRBV3-1 (or the pseudogene TRBV3-2) to TRBJ2-1, with 10 bases matching TRBD2. V dropped 1 base and J dropped 8; count of bases not matched to a gene: 5. Germline V gene lookup returns CDR1 LGHDT and CDR2 YNNKEL (reference sequence). CDR3 length: 15 residues. The CDR3 is CASSQASGGAYEQFF. CDR3 sequence (DNA): TGTGCCAGCAGCCAAGCGAGCGGGGGGGCCTATGAGCAGTTCTTC.

The chain recombines TRBV7-9 with TRBJ1-2, with D possibly being TRBD1 (5 bases). Trimming pared 4 bases from V and 4 bases from J, leaving 13 bases between. This CDR3 is built from 14 residues. The germline CDR1 and CDR2 sequences are SEHNR and FQNEAQ (reference sequence). The CDR3 DNA follows: TGTGCCAGCAGCTCGGTTTGGGGGACCTATGGCTACACCTTC. It yields the protein CASSSVWGTYGYTF.

The V call is TRBV12-3 or TRBV12-4, the J call TRBJ2-7; 7 positions agree with TRBD1. The CDR3 covers 13 residues. The V and J ends lost 5 bases and 11 bases, in that order; junction bases with no gene match: 12. The CDR3 spells CASSQQGQAREYF. CDR3 nucleotides: TGTGCCAGCAGTCAACAAGGACAGGCCCGGGAGTACTTC.

This chain joins TRBV7-8 and TRBJ1-2, with TRBD1 identical over 10 bases. CDR1 is SGHVS, CDR2 FQNEAQ, per germline. Trimming at V came to 5 bases and at J to 5 bases, leaving 5 bases not matched to a gene. This CDR3 region has 14 residues. The CDR3 loop reads CASSDRGQGYGYTF. CDR3 DNA: TGTGCCAGCAGCGACAGGGGACAGGGGTATGGCTACACCTTC.

Only a few counts were recorded for this clone. This chain connects TRBV5-6 to TRBJ1-1; D gene ambiguous. This CDR3 has 13 residues. Germline V gives CDR1 SGHDT, CDR2 YYEEEE. V lost 0 bases and J 1 base, leaving 4 bases between the germline ends. The CDR3 here is CASSLVSNTEAFF. Written as DNA, the CDR3 is TGTGCCAGCAGCTTGGTCTCGAACACTGAAGCTTTCTTT.

The chain joins TRBV27 to TRBJ1-1; D is undetermined. Looked up from germline, CDR1 is MNHEY and CDR2 is SMNVEV (reference sequence). This CDR3 has 16 amino acids. V shed 2 bases and J shed 0 bases, with 13 bases lying between them. CDR3: CASSLGPQRMNTEAFF. CDR3 sequence (DNA): TGTGCCAGCAGTTTAGGTCCACAACGCATGAACACTGAAGCTTTCTTT.

The chain links TRBV9 to TRBJ2-1, with 12 bases matching TRBD2. Germline V gives CDR1 SGDLS, CDR2 YYNGEE. This CDR3 spans 17 amino acids. The trim removed 0 bases at V and 4 bases at J, leaving 5 bases unmatched. The CDR3 DNA follows: TGTGCCAGCAGCGTAGCTACTAGCGGGGGGTCTTACAATGAGCAGTTCTTC. Protein: CASSVATSGGSYNEQFF.

This chain links TRBV19 with TRBJ1-4, with unresolved D. Trimming took off 5 bases at V and 3 bases at J, with 13 bases between the two ends. In germline, CDR1 is LNHDA, CDR2 SQIVND (reference sequence). The CDR3 runs 15 residues. CDR3: CASSPTDGANEKLFF. The CDR3 region has the DNA TGTGCCAGTAGTCCTACAGATGGGGCTAATGAAAAACTGTTTTTT.

The chain links TRBV20-1 to TRBJ1-2; D ambiguous. The V gene's germline CDR1 is DFQATT and CDR2 SNEGSKA (reference sequence). Trimming shortened V by 2 bases and J by 8 bases, and 3 bases separated the two germline ends. The CDR3 runs 9 residues. This CDR3 reads CSARRGYTF. Written as DNA, the CDR3 is TGCAGTGCTAGACGGGGCTACACCTTC.

V is TRBV2 and J is TRBJ1-2; no clear D gene. CDR3 length equals 14 residues. From germline, CDR1 is SNHLY and CDR2 FYNNEI. Trimming left V 7 bases short and J 5 bases short, with 17 bases between. This chain's CDR3 is CASIATRQRYGYTF. For the CDR3, the DNA is TGTGCCAGCATCGCGACACGGCAGAGGTATGGCTACACCTTC.

The V gene is TRBV19, the J gene TRBJ2-7, with D perhaps TRBD1 or TRBD2 (5 bases each). V lost 5 bases and J lost 4, with 15 bases in between. The CDR3 extends over 14 amino acids. Germline V gene lookup returns CDR1 LNHDA and CDR2 SQIVND (reference sequence). The CDR3 is CASSEMGDGYEQYF. In nucleotides, the CDR3 is TGTGCCAGTAGTGAAATGGGGGACGGGTACGAGCAGTACTTC.

This chain uses TRBV27 with TRBJ2-1; 9 bases agree with TRBD2. V gave up 7 bases and J gave up 2 bases; unmatched junction bases: 6. The CDR3 runs to 15 residues. Germline V gene sequence: CDR1 MNHEY, CDR2 SMNVEV (reference sequence). CDR3 residues: CASKAAGGPYNEQFF. The CDR3 DNA sequence: TGTGCCAGCAAGGCAGCGGGGGGCCCCTACAATGAGCAGTTCTTC.

The J gene is TRBJ2-3, the V gene TRBV9, with 7 bases fitting TRBD2. V lost 0 bases, J lost 0 bases, and 4 bases stayed unmatched. The germline V gene encodes CDR1 SGDLS and CDR2 YYNGEE. This CDR3 is built from 16 residues. CDR3 nucleotides: TGTGCCAGCAGCGTAGATGGTAGCGGGAGCACAGATACGCAGTATTTT. Its translation: CASSVDGSGSTDTQYF. Supplemented by reference TRBV9 and TRBJ2-3, the full variable domain reads DSGVTQTPKHLITATGQRVTLRCSPRSGDLSVYWYQQSLDQGLQFLIQYYNGEERAKGNILERFSAQQFPDLHSELNLSSLELGDSALYFCASSVDGSGSTDTQYFGPGTRLTVL.

The rearrangement links TRBV14 to TRBJ1-2; 7 bases fit TRBD1. Germline loops: CDR1 SGHDN, CDR2 FVKESK. CDR3 length: 15 amino acids. The V segment lost 4 bases and the J segment 4 bases; nucleotides outside the gene matches: 9. The CDR3 spells CASSRIRGNPYGYTF. CDR3 DNA sequence: TGTGCCAGCAGCCGAATCAGGGGGAATCCCTATGGCTACACCTTC.